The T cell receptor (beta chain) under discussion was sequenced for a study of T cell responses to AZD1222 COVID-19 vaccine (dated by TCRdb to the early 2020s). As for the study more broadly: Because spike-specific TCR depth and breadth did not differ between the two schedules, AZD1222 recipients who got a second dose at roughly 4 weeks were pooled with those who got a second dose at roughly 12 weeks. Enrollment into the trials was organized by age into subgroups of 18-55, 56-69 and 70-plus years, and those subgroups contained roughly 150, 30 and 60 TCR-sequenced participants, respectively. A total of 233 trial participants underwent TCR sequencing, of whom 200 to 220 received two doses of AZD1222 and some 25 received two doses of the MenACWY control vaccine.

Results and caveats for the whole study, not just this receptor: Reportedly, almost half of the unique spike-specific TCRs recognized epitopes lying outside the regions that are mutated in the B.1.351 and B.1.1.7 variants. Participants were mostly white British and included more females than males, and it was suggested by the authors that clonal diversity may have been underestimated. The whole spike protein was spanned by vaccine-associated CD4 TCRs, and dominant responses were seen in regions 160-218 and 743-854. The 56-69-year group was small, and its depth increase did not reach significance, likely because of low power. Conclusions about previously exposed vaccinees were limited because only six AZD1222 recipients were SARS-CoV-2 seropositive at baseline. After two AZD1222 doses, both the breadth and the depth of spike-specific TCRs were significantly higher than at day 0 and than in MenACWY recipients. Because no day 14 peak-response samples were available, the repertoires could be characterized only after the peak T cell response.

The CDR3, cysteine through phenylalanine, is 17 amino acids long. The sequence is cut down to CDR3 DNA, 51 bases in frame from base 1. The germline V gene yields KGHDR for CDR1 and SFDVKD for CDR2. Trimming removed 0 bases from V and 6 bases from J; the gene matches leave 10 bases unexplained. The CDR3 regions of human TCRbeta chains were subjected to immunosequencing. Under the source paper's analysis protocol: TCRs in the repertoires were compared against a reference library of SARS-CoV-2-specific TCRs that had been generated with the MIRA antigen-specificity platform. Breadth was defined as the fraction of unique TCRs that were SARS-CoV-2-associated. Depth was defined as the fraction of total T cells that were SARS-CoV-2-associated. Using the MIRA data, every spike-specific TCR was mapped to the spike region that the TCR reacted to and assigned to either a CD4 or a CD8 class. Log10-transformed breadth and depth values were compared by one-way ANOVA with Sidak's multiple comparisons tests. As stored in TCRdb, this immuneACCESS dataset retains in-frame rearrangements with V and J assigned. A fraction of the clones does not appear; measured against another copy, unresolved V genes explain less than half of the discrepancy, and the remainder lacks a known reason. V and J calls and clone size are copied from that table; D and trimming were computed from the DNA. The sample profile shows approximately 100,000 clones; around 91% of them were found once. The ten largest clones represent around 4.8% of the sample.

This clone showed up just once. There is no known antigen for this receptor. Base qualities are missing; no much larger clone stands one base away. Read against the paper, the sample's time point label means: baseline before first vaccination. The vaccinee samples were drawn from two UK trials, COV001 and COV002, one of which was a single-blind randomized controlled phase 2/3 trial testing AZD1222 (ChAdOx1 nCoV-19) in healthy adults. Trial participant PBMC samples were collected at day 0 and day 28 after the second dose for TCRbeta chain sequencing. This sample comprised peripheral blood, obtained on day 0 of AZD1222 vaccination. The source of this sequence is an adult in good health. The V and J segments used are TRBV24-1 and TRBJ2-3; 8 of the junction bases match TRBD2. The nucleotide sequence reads TGTGCCACCAGTGATTTGGAGGGCGGGGGGCTCGCTGATACGCAGTATTTT. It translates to CATSDLEGGGLADTQYF.